The 8 T cell receptor beta chains below all came from one sample that was sequenced in a study of T-cell memory formation after mild COVID-19. TCRdb re-called the 5' RACE reads with MiXCR, one entry per CDR3 protein. The table shows about 400,000 distinct CDR3 sequences, with 18% occurring only once. The material sequenced was PBMCs or a T cell subset sorted from them (not recorded which). The receptor set was obtained from a man aged 18 to 29 who had mild COVID-19 (a few samples of this study predate the infection). Cell type and time point are not known.

This chain connects TRBV12-3 or TRBV12-4 to TRBJ1-5, with D possibly matching TRBD1 (5 bases). This CDR3 contains 16 residues. The V gene lost 2 bases and the J gene lost 1 base, with 12 bases spanning the gap. The CDR3: CASSLIGGRSNQPQHF. The CDR3 coding sequence is TGTGCCAGCAGTTTAATTGGGGGGAGGAGCAATCAGCCCCAGCATTTT.

This clonotype was observed at least ten times. V gene TRBV20-1 combines with J gene TRBJ1-4; the D is unclear. The ends were cut back, 0 bases at V and 12 bases at J, with 14 bases in the middle. CDR1 and CDR2 from the germline V gene are DFQATT and SNEGSKA (reference sequence). The CDR3 is 13 residues long. CDR3 nucleotides: TGCAGTGCTAGAGATGAGAATCGGGTGGAACTGTTTTTT. It translates to CSARDENRVELFF.

The genes are TRBV29-1 and TRBJ2-5; TRBD2 aligns across 7 bases. With 0 bases clipped from V and 4 bases from J, the junction kept 11 bases outside the gene matches. Germline V lookup: CDR1 SQVTM, CDR2 ANQGSEA. The CDR3 is made up of 16 amino acids. CDR3 DNA: TGCAGCGTTGAAGACGGCGCGGGGGACTTCAGAGAGACCCAGTACTTC. Translating gives CSVEDGAGDFRETQYF.

J is TRBJ1-1 and V is TRBV5-6; no firm D call. Trimming pared 0 bases from V and 4 bases from J, leaving 13 bases between. The germline V gene has CDR1 SGHDT and CDR2 YYEEEE. CDR3 length: 15 residues. The CDR3 DNA follows: TGTGCCAGCAGCTTGGATGGGTTAGGAGGCACTGAAGCTTTCTTT. Its protein is CASSLDGLGGTEAFF.

The chain joins TRBV28 to TRBJ2-5, with TRBD2 matching 9 bases. The CDR3 covers 15 residues. In germline, CDR1 is MDHEN, CDR2 SYDVKM. Trimming cost V 3 bases and J 4 bases; bases outside gene matches: 6. CDR3 protein: CASSFGGGAVETQYF. The DNA of the CDR3 is TGTGCCAGCAGTTTTGGCGGGGGGGCCGTAGAGACCCAGTACTTC.

The chain uses TRBV7-2 and TRBJ2-5; 10 bases are shared with TRBD2. This CDR3 is built from 16 residues. Per the germline V gene, CDR1 is SGHTA and CDR2 is FQGNSA. Losses at the gene ends were 2 bases for V and 9 bases for J; bases not matched to a gene: 12. In DNA, the CDR3 is TGTGCCAGCAGCTTAAGAGTAACTAGCGGGGTGCGGGCCCAGTACTTC. Encoded protein: CASSLRVTSGVRAQYF.

This clonotype has just a few counts. In nucleotides, the CDR3 is TGTGCCAGCAGCTCGTGGGACGGAGAGAACACTGAAGCTTTCTTT. Translation: CASSSWDGENTEAFF. This chain connects TRBV7-9 to TRBJ1-1; the D gene is possibly TRBD1 (5 bases). This CDR3 is 15 amino acids long. Trimming removed 4 bases from V and 1 base from J, with 13 bases in between. Germline CDR1 reads SEHNR; CDR2 reads FQNEAQ (reference sequence).

This clonotype was detected only a few times. The junction does not match germline at one end; this may be a read error. The chain uses TRBV24-1 and TRBJ1-5, with 12 bases identical to TRBD1. Per germline, CDR1 KGHDR and CDR2 SFDVKD. The CDR3 runs 11 residues. This CDR3 reads CATSDRDRGLF. The CDR3 DNA reads as TGTGCCACCAGTGATCGGGACAGGGGGCTTTTT.